The next 2 T cell receptor beta chains were all read from a single sample in a study of T-cell memory formation after mild COVID-19. TCRdb used MiXCR to reprocess the 5' RACE reads, holding one entry per CDR3 protein. The sample has approximately 290,000 distinct CDR3 sequences; around a sixth are singletons. What was sequenced was PBMCs or a T cell subset sorted from them (not recorded which). All receptors come from a man aged 18 to 35 who had mild COVID-19 (a few samples of this study predate the infection). Cell type and time point are not known.

The chain has TRBV5-1 and TRBJ2-5, with 10 nucleotides matching TRBD2. Germline V gene lookup returns CDR1 SGHRS and CDR2 YFSETQ. V shed 4 bases and J 2 bases; nucleotides not matched to a gene: 8. The CDR3 consists of 16 residues. This CDR3 reads CASSRNSGGPQETQYF. DNA of the CDR3: TGCGCCAGCAGCAGAAATAGCGGGGGGCCACAAGAGACCCAGTACTTC.

This clonotype was counted between two and nine times. The chain employs TRBV28 and TRBJ1-5; no definite D call. The CDR3 runs to 10 residues. Germline assignment: CDR1 MDHEN and CDR2 SYDVKM. V was clipped by 4 bases and J by 13 bases, with 8 bases between them. CDR3: CASSSFSQHF. The CDR3 DNA is TGTGCCAGCAGTTCCTTTTCTCAGCATTTT.